The 12 T cell receptor beta chains given below trace back to one sample, sequenced in a study of T cell responses to AZD1222 COVID-19 vaccine. Here immunoSEQ multiplex PCR was the method, and the copy in TCRdb shows in-frame clones only, minus some. In the table there are 65,000 to 95,000 clones, roughly 81% of which are singletons. The sequencing used peripheral blood, collected on day 0 of AZD1222 vaccination. The receptors shown here come from an adult in good health.

The V call is TRBV7-3, the J call TRBJ1-2; D remains unclear. This CDR3 is 14 amino acids long. The V and J ends lost 5 bases and 6 bases respectively, with 16 bases between them. Per germline, CDR1 SGHTA and CDR2 FQGTGA. For the CDR3, the DNA is TGTGCCAGCAGCGACCGGGTTGGTCTTGATGGCTACACCTTC. It is translated as CASSDRVGLDGYTF.

The gene calls are TRBV5-4 and TRBJ1-4; a weak D match, TRBD1 (6 bases). Germline assignment: CDR1 SGHNT and CDR2 YYREEE (reference sequence). Trimming left V 3 bases short and J 0 bases short, with 12 bases between. CDR3 length: 16 amino acids. The DNA for the CDR3 is TGTGCCAGCAGCTCCCGGGGGGCTGCAACTAATGAAAAACTGTTTTTT. It specifies CASSSRGAATNEKLFF.

This sequence joins TRBV5-1 and TRBJ2-2, with a possible D match to TRBD2 (6 bases). This CDR3 spans 16 amino acids. V was clipped by 0 bases and J by 5 bases, with 14 bases between them. Germline loops: CDR1 SGHRS, CDR2 YFSETQ. The CDR3 spells CASSLGTGRITGELFF. The CDR3 region has the DNA TGCGCCAGCAGCTTGGGGACCGGGAGAATTACCGGGGAGCTGTTTTTT.

The genes are TRBV13 and TRBJ1-1; D is possibly TRBD1 (6 bases). CDR3 length: 17 amino acids. The V gene lost 1 base and the J gene lost 1 base, with 16 bases spanning the gap. CDR1 and CDR2 from the germline V gene are PRHDT and FYEKMQ (reference sequence). The DNA of the CDR3 is TGTGCCAGCAGCTTAGAAGGGGTGGGGGGCCAGAACACTGAAGCTTTCTTT. The encoded protein is CASSLEGVGGQNTEAFF.

This sequence joins TRBV19 and TRBJ1-1; tentatively, D is TRBD1 (6 bases). V dropped 5 bases and J dropped 1 base, with 11 bases sitting between them. This CDR3 region has 14 residues. Germline CDR1 and CDR2: LNHDA and SQIVND (reference sequence). The CDR3 region is CASSVQGRNTEAFF. The CDR3 DNA sequence: TGTGCCAGTAGTGTACAGGGTAGGAACACTGAAGCTTTCTTT.

The V gene is TRBV19, the J gene TRBJ2-2; weak D call: TRBD1 (5 bases). The CDR3 spans 13 residues. The V and J ends lost 6 bases and 6 bases respectively, with 11 bases between them. Germline V CDR1 and CDR2: LNHDA, SQIVND (reference sequence). The CDR3, as DNA: TGTGCCAGTAGGATTCAGGGTCCCGGGGAGCTGTTTTTT. Protein product: CASRIQGPGELFF. The whole variable domain, remainder taken from reference TRBV19 and TRBJ2-2, is DGGITQSPKYLFRKEGQNVTLSCEQNLNHDAMYWYRQDPGQGLRLIYYSQIVNDFQKGDIAEGYSVSREKKESFPLTVTSAQKNPTAFYLCASRIQGPGELFFGEGSRLTVL.

V and J are TRBV28 and TRBJ1-2, with D possibly matching TRBD1 (5 bases). V was pared by 9 bases and J by 2 bases, with 10 bases between. CDR3 length: 12 amino acids. From germline, CDR1 is MDHEN and CDR2 SYDVKM. In DNA form, the CDR3 reads TGTGCCAGTAGAGGGGTGAACTATGGCTACACCTTC. Protein product: CASRGVNYGYTF.

The chain is built from TRBV6-5 and TRBJ2-5, with 7 bases identical to TRBD1. The trim removed 2 bases at V and 6 bases at J, leaving 6 bases unmatched. Germline V lookup: CDR1 MNHEY, CDR2 SVGAGI. CDR3 size: 14 residues. The CDR3 sequence is CASSYQGEVKTQYF. In DNA form, the CDR3 reads TGTGCCAGCAGTTACCAGGGGGAAGTAAAGACCCAGTACTTC.

The V gene is TRBV20-1, the J gene TRBJ2-1; D may be TRBD2 (6 bases). The CDR3 is 11 amino acids. V was cut by 3 bases and J by 9 bases, with 9 bases left in between. CDR1 DFQATT and CDR2 SNEGSKA come from the germline V gene (reference sequence). CDR3 DNA sequence: TGCAGTGCTAGCGGGGGATCTGAGCAGTTCTTC. Protein sequence: CSASGGSEQFF.

This clone has just a few counts. V gene TRBV11-2 combines with J gene TRBJ1-2; D remains unclear. CDR3 size: 12 residues. Germline CDR1 is SGHAT and CDR2 is FQNNGV. The ends were cut back, 5 bases at V and 5 bases at J, with 9 bases in the middle. DNA of the CDR3: TGTGCCAGCAGCCGTTCGGGGTATGGCTACACCTTC. It is translated as CASSRSGYGYTF.

The chain links TRBV5-1 to TRBJ2-3, with D perhaps being TRBD1 or TRBD2 (6 bases each). Germline CDR1 and CDR2: SGHRS and YFSETQ. The length of the CDR3 is 16 residues. Trimming stripped 6 bases from V and 1 base from J, with 18 bases between. Here the CDR3 reads CASTIAGRGGTDTQYF. DNA of the CDR3: TGCGCCAGCACCATAGCAGGAAGGGGGGGCACAGATACGCAGTATTTT.

This sequence joins TRBV7-9 and TRBJ2-1; either TRBD1 or TRBD2 may fit D (5 bases each). CDR1 is SEHNR and CDR2 is FQNEAQ in the germline V gene (reference sequence). V lost 5 bases and J lost 3, with 11 bases in between. The CDR3 sequence is 14 residues long. In DNA form, the CDR3 reads TGTGCCAGCAGCCCGGGGCCCCACTACAATGAGCAGTTCTTC. Translated, it gives CASSPGPHYNEQFF.